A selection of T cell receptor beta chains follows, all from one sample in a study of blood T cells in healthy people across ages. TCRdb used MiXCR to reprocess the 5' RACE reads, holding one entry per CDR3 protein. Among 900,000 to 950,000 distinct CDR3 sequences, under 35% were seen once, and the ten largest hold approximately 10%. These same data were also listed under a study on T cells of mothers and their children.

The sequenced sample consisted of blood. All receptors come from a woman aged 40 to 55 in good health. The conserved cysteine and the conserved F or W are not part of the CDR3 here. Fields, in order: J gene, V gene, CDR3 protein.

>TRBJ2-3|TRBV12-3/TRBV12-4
ASSLGRLADTQY
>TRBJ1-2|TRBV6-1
ASSDRDRGNYGYT
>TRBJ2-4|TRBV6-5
ASSFSKLREQY
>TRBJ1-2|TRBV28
ASSRSNRITIGYT
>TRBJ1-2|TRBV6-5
ASSPDSRPQYGYT
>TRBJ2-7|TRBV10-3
ATRSHTGLSYEQY
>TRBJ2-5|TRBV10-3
AISPHEEAQY
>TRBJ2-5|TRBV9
ASSGQGKGTQY
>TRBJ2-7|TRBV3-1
ASSQDDGLSYEQY
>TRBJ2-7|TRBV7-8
ASSLTVHEQY
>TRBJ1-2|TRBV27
ASKTTGNYDYT
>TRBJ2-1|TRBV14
ASSQSATRNEQF
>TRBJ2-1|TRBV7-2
ASSLALLAGGSDEQF
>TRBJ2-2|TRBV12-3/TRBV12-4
ASSSAGTVNTGELF
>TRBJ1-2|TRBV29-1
SVETDSYGYT
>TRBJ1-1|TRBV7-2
ASSLLGDGLNTEAF
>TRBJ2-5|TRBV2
TSFRTDQETQY
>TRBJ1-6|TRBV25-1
ASSDRGRISNSPPH